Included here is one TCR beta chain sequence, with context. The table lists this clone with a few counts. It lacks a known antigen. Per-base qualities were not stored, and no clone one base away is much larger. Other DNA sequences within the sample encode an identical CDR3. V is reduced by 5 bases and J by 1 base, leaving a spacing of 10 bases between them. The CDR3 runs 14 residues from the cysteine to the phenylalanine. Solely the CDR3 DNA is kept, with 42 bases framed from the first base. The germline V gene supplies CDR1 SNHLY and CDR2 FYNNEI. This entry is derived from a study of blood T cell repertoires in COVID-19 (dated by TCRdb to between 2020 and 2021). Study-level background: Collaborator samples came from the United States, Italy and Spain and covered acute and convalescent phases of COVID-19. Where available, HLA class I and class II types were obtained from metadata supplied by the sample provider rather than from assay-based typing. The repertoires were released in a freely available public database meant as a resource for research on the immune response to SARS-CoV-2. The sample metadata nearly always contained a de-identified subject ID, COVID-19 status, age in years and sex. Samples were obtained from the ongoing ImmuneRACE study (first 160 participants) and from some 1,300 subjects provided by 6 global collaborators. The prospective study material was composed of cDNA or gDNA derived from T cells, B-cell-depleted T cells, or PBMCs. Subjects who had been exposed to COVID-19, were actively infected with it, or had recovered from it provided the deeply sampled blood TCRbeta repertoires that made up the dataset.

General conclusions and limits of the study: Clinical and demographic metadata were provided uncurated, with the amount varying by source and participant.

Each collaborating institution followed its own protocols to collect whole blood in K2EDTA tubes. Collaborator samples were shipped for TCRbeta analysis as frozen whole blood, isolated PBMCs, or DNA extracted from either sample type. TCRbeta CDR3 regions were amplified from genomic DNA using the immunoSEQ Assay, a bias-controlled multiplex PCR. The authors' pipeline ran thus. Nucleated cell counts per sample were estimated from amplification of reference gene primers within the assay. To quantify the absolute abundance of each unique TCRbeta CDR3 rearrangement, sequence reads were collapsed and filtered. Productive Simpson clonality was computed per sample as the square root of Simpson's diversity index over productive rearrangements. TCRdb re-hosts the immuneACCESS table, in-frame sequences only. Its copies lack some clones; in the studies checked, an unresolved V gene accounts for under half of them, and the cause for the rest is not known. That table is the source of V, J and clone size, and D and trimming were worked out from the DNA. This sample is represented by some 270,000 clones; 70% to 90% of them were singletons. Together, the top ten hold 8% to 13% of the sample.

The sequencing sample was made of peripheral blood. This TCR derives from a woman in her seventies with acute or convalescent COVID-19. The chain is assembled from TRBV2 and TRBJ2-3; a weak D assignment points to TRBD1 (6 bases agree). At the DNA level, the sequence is TGTGCCAGCAGTCTAGCAGGGGGCACAGATACGCAGTATTTT. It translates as CASSLAGGTDTQYF.